The sequence of this T cell receptor (beta chain) was determined in a study of CDR3 diversity in severe acne. TCRdb processed the PCR reads anew with MiXCR; each CDR3 protein has one entry. The data show over 100,000 distinct CDR3 sequences, roughly half seen once. Trimming removed 6 bases from V and 6 bases from J, with 18 bases in between. Germline V lookup: CDR1 DFQATT, CDR2 SNEGSKA (reference sequence). The CDR3 is 13 amino acids. This chain uses TRBV20-1 with TRBJ2-7; TRBD1 or TRBD2 may be the D gene (5 bases each). Source material: blood. The receptor comes from a male donor with acne. CDR3 sequence: CSAHQRGAAEQYV. Here the CDR3 DNA reads TGCAGTGCCCACCAACGAGGGGCTGCCGAGCAGTACGTC.